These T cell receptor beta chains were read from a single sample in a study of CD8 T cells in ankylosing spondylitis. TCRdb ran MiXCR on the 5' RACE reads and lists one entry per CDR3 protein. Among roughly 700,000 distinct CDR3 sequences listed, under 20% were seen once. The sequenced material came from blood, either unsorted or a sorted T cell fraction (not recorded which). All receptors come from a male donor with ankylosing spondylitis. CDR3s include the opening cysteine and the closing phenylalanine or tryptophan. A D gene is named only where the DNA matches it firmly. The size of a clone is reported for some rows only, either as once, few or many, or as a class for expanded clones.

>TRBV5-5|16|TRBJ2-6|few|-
TGTGCCAGCAGCTTGGAGGGGGGCAGTGGGGCCAACGTCCTGACTTTC
CASSLEGGSGANVLTF
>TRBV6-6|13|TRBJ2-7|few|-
TGTGCCAGCAGTTACCCAGGGCGCTACGAGCAGTACTTC
CASSYPGRYEQYF
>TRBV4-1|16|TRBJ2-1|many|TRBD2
TGCGCCAGCAGCCAGACGGGAGGTCGGGCCGGGAATGAGCAGTTCTTC
CASSQTGGRAGNEQFF
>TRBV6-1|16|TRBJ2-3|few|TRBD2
TGTGCCAGCAGTGAGTGGACTAGCGGGGGCACAGATACGCAGTATTTT
CASSEWTSGGTDTQYF
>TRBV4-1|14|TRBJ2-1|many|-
TGCGCCAGCAGCCAGGGTCTTTTGGGGGCAGAGCAGTTCTTC
CASSQGLLGAEQFF
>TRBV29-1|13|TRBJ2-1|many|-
TGCAGCGGTACCCCCGGCAGGGACAATGAGCAGTTCTTC
CSGTPGRDNEQFF
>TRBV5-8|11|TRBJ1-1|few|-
TGTGCCAGCAGCCCCTTCCTTGAAGCTTTCTTT
CASSPFLEAFF
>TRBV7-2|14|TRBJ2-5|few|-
TGTGCCAGCAGCTACCTAAGGTCACAAGAGACCCAGTACTTC
CASSYLRSQETQYF
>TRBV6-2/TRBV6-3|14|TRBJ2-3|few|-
TGTGCCAGCAGTTCGGCAGGGAGCACAGATACGCAGTATTTT
CASSSAGSTDTQYF
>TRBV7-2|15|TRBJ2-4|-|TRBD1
TGTGCCAGCAGCAAACAGGGGACGGCCTTGAACATTCAGTACTTC
CASSKQGTALNIQYF
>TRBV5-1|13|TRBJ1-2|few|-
TGCGCCAGCAGCCCGCAGGAGAACTATGGCTACACCTTC
CASSPQENYGYTF
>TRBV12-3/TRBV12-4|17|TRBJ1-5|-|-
TGTGCCAGCAGCCTTGACTACTCCCTCAATAGCAATCAGCCCCAGCATTTT
CASSLDYSLNSNQPQHF
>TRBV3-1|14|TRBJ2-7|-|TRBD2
TGTGCCAGCAGCCGCCTGGGCGGGAGCTACGAGCAGTACTTC
CASSRLGGSYEQYF
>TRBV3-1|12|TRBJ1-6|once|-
TGTGCCAGCAGCCAAGGAGCTTCACCCCTCCACTTT
CASSQGASPLHF
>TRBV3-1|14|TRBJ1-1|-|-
TGTGCCAGCAGCAGCAGGACGGTGGGAACTGAAGCTTTCTTT
CASSSRTVGTEAFF
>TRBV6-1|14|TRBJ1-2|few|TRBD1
TGTGCCAGCAGAACGAGGGGACAGCCCTATGGCTACACCTTC
CASRTRGQPYGYTF
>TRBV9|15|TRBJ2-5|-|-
TGTGCCAGCAGCGTAGCTACGGGCCATGCAGAGACCCAGTACTTC
CASSVATGHAETQYF
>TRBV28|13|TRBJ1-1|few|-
TGTGCCAGCAGTTTCCCAGGGAGCTTTTGGGCTTTCTTT
CASSFPGSFWAFF
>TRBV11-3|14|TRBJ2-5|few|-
TGTGCCAGCAGCCCCCAGGGGATTGGTACGACCCAGTACTTC
CASSPQGIGTTQYF
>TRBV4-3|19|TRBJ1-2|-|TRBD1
TGCGCCAGCAGCCAAGCCTTACCCAGACAGGGAGCAGTTAACTATGGCTACACCTTC
CASSQALPRQGAVNYGYTF
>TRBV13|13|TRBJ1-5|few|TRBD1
TGTGCCAGCAGCTTTGAACAGGGGGAGCCCCAGCATTTT
CASSFEQGEPQHF
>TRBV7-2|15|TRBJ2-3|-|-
TGTGCCAGCAGCTCGACTCTGGGCCGCCCCGGTACGCAGTATTTT
CASSSTLGRPGTQYF
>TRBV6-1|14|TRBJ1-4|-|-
TGTGCCAGCAGTCTGAGCGATCAGGGTGGAAAACTGTTTTTT
CASSLSDQGGKLFF
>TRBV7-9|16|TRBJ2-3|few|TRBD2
TGTGCCAGCAGCGTCATAGCCCGGGAGGGGATGGATACGCAGTATTTT
CASSVIAREGMDTQYF
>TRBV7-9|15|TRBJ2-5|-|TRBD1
TGTGCCAGCAGCCCCCGGACAGGGGTAGGGGAGACCCAGTACTTC
CASSPRTGVGETQYF
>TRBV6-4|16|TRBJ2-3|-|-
TGTGCCAGCAGTGACTTTCCCGGGCGGGATACGGATACGCAGTATTTT
CASSDFPGRDTDTQYF
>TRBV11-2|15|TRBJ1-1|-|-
TGTGCCAGCAGCTCTGGACTTGGGTACCAGAATGAAGCTTTCTTT
CASSSGLGYQNEAFF
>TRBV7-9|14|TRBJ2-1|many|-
TGTGCCAGCAGCTTACCGGGACCCCGACTCCAGCAGTTCTTC
CASSLPGPRLQQFF
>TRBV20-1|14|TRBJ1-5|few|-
TGCAGTGCTGACCCAGGGACGAAGTATCAGCCCCAGCATTTT
CSADPGTKYQPQHF
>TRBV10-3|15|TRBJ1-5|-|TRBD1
TGTGCCACCTCCGGGACAGGGGGCGCGAATCAGCCCCAGCATTTT
CATSGTGGANQPQHF
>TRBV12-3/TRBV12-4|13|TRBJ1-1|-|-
TGTGCCAGCAGTTTGGGGAGAACCACTGAAGCTTTCTTT
CASSLGRTTEAFF
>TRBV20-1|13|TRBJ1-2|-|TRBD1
TGCAGTGCCGAGGACAGGGGAGACTATGGCTACACCTTC
CSAEDRGDYGYTF
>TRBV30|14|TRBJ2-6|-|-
TGTGCCTGGAGTGTGGGGTTTGGGGCCAACGTCCTGACTTTC
CAWSVGFGANVLTF
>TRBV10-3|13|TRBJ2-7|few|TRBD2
TGTGCCATCGGGACTAGCGGGACCTACGAGCAGTACTTC
CAIGTSGTYEQYF
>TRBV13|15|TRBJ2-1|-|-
TGTGCCAGCAGTTCTCGGGGGAACCTTGACAATGAGCAGTTCTTC
CASSSRGNLDNEQFF
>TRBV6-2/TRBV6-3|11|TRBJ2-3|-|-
TGTGCCAGCAGTTATGGGACGACGCAGTATTTT
CASSYGTTQYF
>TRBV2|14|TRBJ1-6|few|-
TGTGCCAGCAGTGAAGCACCGGGAGTTTCACCCCTCCACTTT
CASSEAPGVSPLHF
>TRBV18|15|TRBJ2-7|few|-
TGTGCCAGCTCACCCGGGGCAGCCTCTAGCTACGAGCAGTACTTC
CASSPGAASSYEQYF
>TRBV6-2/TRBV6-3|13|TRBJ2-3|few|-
TGTGCCAGCTACAAACCGTCAGCAGATACGCAGTATTTT
CASYKPSADTQYF
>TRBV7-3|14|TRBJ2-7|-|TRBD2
TGTGCCAGCAGCTTAAGCGGGGGTTTTGACGAGCAGTACTTC
CASSLSGGFDEQYF
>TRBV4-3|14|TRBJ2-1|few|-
TGCGCCAGCAGCCAAGATCCTCCGTACAATGAGCAGTTCTTC
CASSQDPPYNEQFF
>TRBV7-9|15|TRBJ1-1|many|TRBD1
TGTGCCAGCAGCACCGGACAGGGCGCGAACACTGAAGCTTTCTTT
CASSTGQGANTEAFF
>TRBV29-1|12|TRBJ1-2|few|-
TGCAGCGTTGAACGAGAACCCTATGGCTACACCTTC
CSVEREPYGYTF
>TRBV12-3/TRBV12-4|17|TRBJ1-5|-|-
TGTGCCAGCAGTTTAGCGCGGGGGGTTGCGGGCAATCAGCCCCAGCATTTT
CASSLARGVAGNQPQHF